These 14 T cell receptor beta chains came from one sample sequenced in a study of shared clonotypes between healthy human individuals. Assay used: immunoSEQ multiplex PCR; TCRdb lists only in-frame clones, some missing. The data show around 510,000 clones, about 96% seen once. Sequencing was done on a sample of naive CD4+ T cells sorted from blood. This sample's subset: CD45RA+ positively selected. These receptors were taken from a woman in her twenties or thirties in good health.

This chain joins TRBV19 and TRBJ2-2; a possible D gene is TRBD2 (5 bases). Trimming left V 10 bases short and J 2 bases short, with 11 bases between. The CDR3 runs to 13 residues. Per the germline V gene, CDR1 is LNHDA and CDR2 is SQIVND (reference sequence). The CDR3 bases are TGTGCCATTAGGACTGTCAACACCGGGGAGCTGTTTTTT. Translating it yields CAIRTVNTGELFF.

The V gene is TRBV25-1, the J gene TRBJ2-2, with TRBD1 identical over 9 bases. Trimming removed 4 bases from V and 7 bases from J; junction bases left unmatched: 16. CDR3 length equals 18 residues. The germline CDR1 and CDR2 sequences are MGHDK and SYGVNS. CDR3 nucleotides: TGTGCCAGCAGTGGCTATAACACAGGGGGCCGCTGGATCGGGGAGCTGTTTTTT. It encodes CASSGYNTGGRWIGELFF.

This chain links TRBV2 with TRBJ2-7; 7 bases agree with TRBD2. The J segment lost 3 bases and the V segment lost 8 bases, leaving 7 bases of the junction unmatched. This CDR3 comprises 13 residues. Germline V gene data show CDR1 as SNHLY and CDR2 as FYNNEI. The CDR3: CASALGGIYEQYF. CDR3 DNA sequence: TGTGCCAGCGCCCTCGGGGGGATCTACGAGCAGTACTTC.

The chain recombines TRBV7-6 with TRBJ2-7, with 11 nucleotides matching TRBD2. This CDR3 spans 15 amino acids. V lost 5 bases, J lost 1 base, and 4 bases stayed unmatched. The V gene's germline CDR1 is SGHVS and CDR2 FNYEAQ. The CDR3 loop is CASSPTSGASYEQYF. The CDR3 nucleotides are TGTGCCAGCAGCCCGACTAGCGGGGCTTCCTACGAGCAGTACTTC.

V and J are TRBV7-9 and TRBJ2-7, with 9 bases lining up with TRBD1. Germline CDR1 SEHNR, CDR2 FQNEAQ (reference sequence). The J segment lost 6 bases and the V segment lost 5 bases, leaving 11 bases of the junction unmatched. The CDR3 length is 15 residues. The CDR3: CASSPWGQGTGEQYF. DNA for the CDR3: TGTGCCAGCAGCCCCTGGGGACAGGGAACCGGCGAGCAGTACTTC.

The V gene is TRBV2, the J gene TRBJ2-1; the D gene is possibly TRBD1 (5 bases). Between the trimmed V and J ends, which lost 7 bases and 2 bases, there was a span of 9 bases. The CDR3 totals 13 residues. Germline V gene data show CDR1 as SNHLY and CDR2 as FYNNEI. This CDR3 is CASKGSTYNEQFF. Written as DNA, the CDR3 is TGTGCCAGCAAGGGGTCTACCTACAATGAGCAGTTCTTC.

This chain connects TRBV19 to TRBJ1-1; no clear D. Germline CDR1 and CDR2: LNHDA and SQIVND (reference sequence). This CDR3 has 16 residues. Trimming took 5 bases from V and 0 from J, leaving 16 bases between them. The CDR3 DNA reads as TGTGCCAGTAGTCCGAAAACTGAGGTTGTGAACACTGAAGCTTTCTTT. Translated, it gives CASSPKTEVVNTEAFF.

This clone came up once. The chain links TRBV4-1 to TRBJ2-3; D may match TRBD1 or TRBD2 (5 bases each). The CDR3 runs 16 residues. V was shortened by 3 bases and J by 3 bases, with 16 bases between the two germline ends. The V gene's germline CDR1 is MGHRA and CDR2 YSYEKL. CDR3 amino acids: CASSHNRDLTTDTQYF. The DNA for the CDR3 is TGCGCCAGCAGCCACAACCGGGACCTCACTACAGATACGCAGTATTTT.

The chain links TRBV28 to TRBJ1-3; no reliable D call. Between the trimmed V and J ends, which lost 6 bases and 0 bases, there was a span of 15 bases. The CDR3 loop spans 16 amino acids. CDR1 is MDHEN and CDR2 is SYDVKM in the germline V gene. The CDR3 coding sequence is TGTGCCAGCAGCGCCCGGACTTATCACTCTGGAAACACCATATATTTT. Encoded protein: CASSARTYHSGNTIYF.

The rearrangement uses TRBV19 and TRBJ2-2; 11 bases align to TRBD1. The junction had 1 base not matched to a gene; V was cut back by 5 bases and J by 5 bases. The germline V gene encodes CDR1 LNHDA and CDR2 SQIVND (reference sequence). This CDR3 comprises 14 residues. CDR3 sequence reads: CASSRDRGTGELFF. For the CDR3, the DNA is TGTGCCAGTAGTCGGGACAGGGGGACCGGGGAGCTGTTTTTT.

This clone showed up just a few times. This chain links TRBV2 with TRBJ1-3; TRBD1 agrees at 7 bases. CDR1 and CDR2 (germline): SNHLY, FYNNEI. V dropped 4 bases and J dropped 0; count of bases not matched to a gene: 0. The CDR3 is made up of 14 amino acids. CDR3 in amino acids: CASSGQGSGNTIYF. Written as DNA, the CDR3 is TGTGCCAGCAGTGGACAGGGCTCTGGAAACACCATATATTTT.

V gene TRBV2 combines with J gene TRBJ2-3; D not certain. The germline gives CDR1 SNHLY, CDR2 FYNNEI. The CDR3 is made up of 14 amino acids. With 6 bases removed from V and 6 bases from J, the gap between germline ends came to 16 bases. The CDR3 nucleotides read TGTGCCAGCAGCGTCTCTAAGATAACCGATACGCAGTATTTT. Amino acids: CASSVSKITDTQYF.

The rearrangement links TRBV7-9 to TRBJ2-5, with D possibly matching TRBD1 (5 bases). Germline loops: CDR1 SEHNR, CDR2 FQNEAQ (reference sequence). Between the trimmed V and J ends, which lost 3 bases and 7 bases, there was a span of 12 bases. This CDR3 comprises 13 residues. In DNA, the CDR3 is TGTGCCAGCAGCTTTGACAGAGTAACGACCCAGTACTTC. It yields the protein CASSFDRVTTQYF. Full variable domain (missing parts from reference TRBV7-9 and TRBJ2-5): DTGVSQNPRHKITKRGQNVTFRCDPISEHNRLYWYRQTLGQGPEFLTYFQNEAQLEKSRLLSDRFSAERPKGSFSTLEIQRTEQGDSAMYLCASSFDRVTTQYFGPGTRLLVL.

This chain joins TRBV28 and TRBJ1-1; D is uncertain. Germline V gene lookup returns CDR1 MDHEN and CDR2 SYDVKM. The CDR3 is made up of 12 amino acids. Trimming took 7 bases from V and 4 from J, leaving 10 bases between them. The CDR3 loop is CASITSGTEAFF. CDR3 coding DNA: TGTGCCAGCATCACCAGTGGCACTGAAGCTTTCTTT.